The 23 T cell receptor beta chains below all came from one sample that was sequenced in a study of cytomegalovirus exposure and HLA in healthy donors. TCRdb's copy holds only in-frame clones and misses some; the assay was immunoSEQ multiplex PCR. The sample consists of almost 70,000 clones, over 90% of them appearing once. Input material: PBMCs. The receptors shown here come from a woman younger than 30 in good health and CMV-seropositive.

The V and J genes are TRBV10-1 and TRBJ2-2; D possibly corresponds to TRBD2 (5 bases). V was cut by 3 bases and J by 1 base, with 6 bases left in between. The CDR3 loop spans 14 amino acids. CDR1 is WNHNN and CDR2 is SYGVQD in the germline V gene (reference sequence). CDR3 loop: CASSDEGNTGELFF. The DNA of the CDR3 is TGCGCCAGCAGTGATGAGGGGAACACCGGGGAGCTGTTTTTT.

The CDR3 loop is CASSYDRVKNIQYF. In nucleotides, the CDR3 is TGTGCCAGCAGCTACGACAGGGTAAAGAACATTCAGTACTTC. J is TRBJ2-4 and V is TRBV11-2; 7 bases are a match to TRBD1. Germline V gene data show CDR1 as SGHAT and CDR2 as FQNNGV. This CDR3 has 14 amino acids. V shed 4 bases, J shed 7 bases, and the junction held 7 bases outside the gene matches.

The chain is built from TRBV5-6 and TRBJ2-3; 10 nucleotides agree with TRBD2. CDR1 and CDR2 from the germline V gene are SGHDT and YYEEEE. The CDR3 totals 17 residues. V shed 2 bases, J shed 0 bases, and the junction held 6 bases outside the gene matches. CDR3 nucleotide sequence: TGTGCCAGCAGCTTACACCTACTAGCGGGAAGCACAGATACGCAGTATTTT. It yields the protein CASSLHLLAGSTDTQYF.

The CDR3 coding sequence is TGTGCCAGCAGCTTCCCTCCCCCATTAGTCGAGCAGTACTTC. This translates into CASSFPPPLVEQYF. The chain recombines TRBV7-9 with TRBJ2-7; D not resolved. Between the trimmed V and J ends, which lost 3 bases and 6 bases, there was a span of 15 bases. Germline CDR1 and CDR2: SEHNR and FQNEAQ (reference sequence). CDR3 length: 14 residues.

The V and J genes are TRBV5-4 and TRBJ2-5; 7 bases agree with TRBD2. CDR1 is SGHNT, CDR2 YYREEE, per germline (reference sequence). The V and J ends lost 4 bases and 5 bases, in that order; junction bases with no gene match: 11. The CDR3 contains 15 residues. CDR3 residues: CASSPMVRESETQYF. The CDR3 coding sequence is TGTGCCAGCAGCCCCATGGTGCGGGAGAGTGAGACCCAGTACTTC.

The rearrangement joins TRBV28 to TRBJ1-2; 8 bases are a match to TRBD1. The V and J ends lost 5 bases and 4 bases, in that order; junction bases with no gene match: 9. This CDR3 spans 15 amino acids. Looked up from germline, CDR1 is MDHEN and CDR2 is SYDVKM. The CDR3 coding sequence is TGTGCCAGCAGTGAGATGGACAGGGCGCTCTATGGCTACACCTTC. This codes for CASSEMDRALYGYTF.

The V gene is TRBV19, the J gene TRBJ1-1; 8 bases are a match to TRBD1. Per germline, CDR1 LNHDA and CDR2 SQIVND (reference sequence). This CDR3 spans 16 amino acids. V gave up 1 base and J gave up 0 bases; unmatched junction bases: 4. The CDR3 DNA reads TGTGCCAGTAGTATAGGGGAGACAGGGGTGAACACTGAAGCTTTCTTT. Its translation: CASSIGETGVNTEAFF.

In this sample, this clone turned up once. The J gene is TRBJ2-1, the V gene TRBV10-3, with TRBD1 as a possible D gene (5 bases). The V end lost 9 bases, the J end lost 0 bases, and 12 bases lay between the germline ends. This CDR3 has 14 amino acids. The germline gives CDR1 ENHRY, CDR2 SYGVKD. CDR3 sequence: CAIRWTSSYNEQFF. Written as DNA, the CDR3 is TGTGCCATTAGGTGGACAAGCTCCTACAATGAGCAGTTCTTC.

The rearrangement links TRBV19 to TRBJ2-1; the match to TRBD1 covers 7 bases. The trim removed 5 bases at V and 6 bases at J, leaving 7 bases unmatched. There are 14 residues in the CDR3. From germline, CDR1 is LNHDA and CDR2 SQIVND (reference sequence). CDR3 nucleotide sequence: TGTGCCAGTAGTCCCAGACAGGGTGGCAATGAGCAGTTCTTC. This encodes CASSPRQGGNEQFF.

This clone was picked up one time. The chain uses TRBV28 and TRBJ2-7; 12 bases are shared with TRBD2. V lost 6 bases, J lost 3 bases, and 6 bases stayed unmatched. Per the germline V gene, CDR1 is MDHEN and CDR2 is SYDVKM. CDR3 length: 15 amino acids. In nucleotides, the CDR3 is TGTGCCAGCAGCCGCCGACTAGCGGGAGTCTACGAGCAGTACTTC. This codes for CASSRRLAGVYEQYF.

The gene calls are TRBV23-1 and TRBJ2-1, with 11 bases that match TRBD2. TRBV23-1 is assigned to the ORF class and has an uncertain function. The length of the CDR3 is 19 residues. V dropped 8 bases and J dropped 0; count of bases not matched to a gene: 15. CDR3 sequence reads: CASWYGLAGGPSSYNEQFF. In DNA, the CDR3 is TGCGCCAGCTGGTACGGGCTAGCGGGAGGACCAAGCTCCTACAATGAGCAGTTCTTC.

The chain recombines TRBV6-1 with TRBJ1-5; weak D call: TRBD1 (5 bases). The CDR3 is 13 residues long. Germline V gene data show CDR1 as MNHNS and CDR2 as SASEGT. V dropped 5 bases and J dropped 7 bases, with 12 bases sitting between them. CDR3 protein: CASSLDRTQPQHF. CDR3 bases: TGTGCCAGCAGTCTCGACAGAACCCAGCCCCAGCATTTT.

The V gene is TRBV29-1, the J gene TRBJ1-2, with 10 nucleotides matching TRBD1. J was trimmed by 4 bases and V by 7 bases; bases with no gene match: 6. Germline lookup yields CDR1 SQVTM and CDR2 ANQGSEA. The CDR3 has 13 amino acids. The DNA of the CDR3 is TGCAGCGCCGGGACAGGGGCCGTCTATGGCTACACCTTC. This codes for CSAGTGAVYGYTF. Full variable domain (missing parts from reference TRBV29-1 and TRBJ1-2): SAVISQKPSRDICQRGTSLTIQCQVDSQVTMMFWYRQQPGQSLTLIATANQGSEATYESGFVIDKFPISRPNLTFSTLTVSNMSPEDSSIYLCSAGTGAVYGYTFGSGTRLTVV.

The chain has TRBV20-1 and TRBJ2-5; no definite D call. Trimming cost V 0 bases and J 6 bases, with 5 bases left between them. The germline V gene has CDR1 DFQATT and CDR2 SNEGSKA (reference sequence). The CDR3 is 11 amino acids. The CDR3 DNA reads TGCAGTGCTAGAGATCTAAAGACCCAGTACTTC. Translating gives CSARDLKTQYF.

The chain has TRBV9 and TRBJ2-5, with TRBD2 matching over 8 bases. This CDR3 is built from 13 residues. Unmatched junction bases numbered 7, after V lost 2 bases and J lost 10 bases. In germline, CDR1 is SGDLS, CDR2 YYNGEE. The CDR3 region has the DNA TGTGCCAGCAGCGTCGGCCTCGCGGGGGGCCAGTACTTC. It encodes CASSVGLAGGQYF.

The genes are TRBV18 and TRBJ2-6, with 8 nucleotides matching TRBD1. The CDR3 is 17 residues long. The V segment lost 3 bases and the J segment 0 bases; nucleotides outside the gene matches: 4. In germline, CDR1 is KGHSH, CDR2 LQKENI. The CDR3 region is CASSPQGANSGANVLTF. The CDR3 bases are TGTGCCAGCTCACCGCAGGGGGCCAACTCTGGGGCCAACGTCCTGACTTTC. Full variable domain (outside the CDR3, taken from reference TRBV18 and TRBJ2-6): NAGVMQNPRHLVRRRGQEARLRCSPMKGHSHVYWYRQLPEEGLKFMVYLQKENIIDESGMPKERFSAEFPKEGPSILRIQQVVRGDSAAYFCASSPQGANSGANVLTFGAGSRLTVL.

The chain's CDR3 is CASSLQDTGELFF. The CDR3 DNA is TGTGCCAGCAGCTTACAGGACACCGGGGAGCTGTTTTTT. The rearrangement uses TRBV7-9 and TRBJ2-2; D is undetermined. This CDR3 has 13 amino acids. CDR1 is SEHNR and CDR2 is FQNEAQ in the germline V gene (reference sequence). V was shortened by 2 bases and J by 3 bases, with 4 bases between the two germline ends. The whole variable domain, remainder taken from reference TRBV7-9 and TRBJ2-2, is DTGVSQNPRHKITKRGQNVTFRCDPISEHNRLYWYRQTLGQGPEFLTYFQNEAQLEKSRLLSDRFSAERPKGSFSTLEIQRTEQGDSAMYLCASSLQDTGELFFGEGSRLTVL.

A word on this clone: The sample carries other DNA sequences with the same CDR3. The CDR3 loop reads CASSLGGGSYNEQFF. For the CDR3, the DNA is TGTGCCAGCAGCTTGGGAGGCGGGAGCTACAATGAGCAGTTCTTC. The chain recombines TRBV5-6 with TRBJ2-1; 7 nucleotides match TRBD2. J lost 3 bases, V lost 0 bases, and 3 bases had no gene match. The CDR3 is 15 amino acids. Germline values: CDR1 SGHDT, CDR2 YYEEEE.

V and J are TRBV30 and TRBJ2-7; D possibly corresponds to TRBD1 (5 bases). This CDR3 has 11 amino acids. Germline V gene data show CDR1 as GTSNPN and CDR2 as SVGIG (reference sequence). V gave up 4 bases and J gave up 9 bases, with 13 bases separating them. Written as DNA, the CDR3 is TGTGCCTGGAAAACAGGAGTTGGGCAGTACTTC. It codes for CAWKTGVGQYF.

The chain couples TRBV4-2 to TRBJ2-7, with 10 bases matching TRBD1. This CDR3 is 17 amino acids long. Germline V lookup: CDR1 LGHNA, CDR2 YNFKEQ. V lost 3 bases to trimming and J lost 4 bases; unmatched junction nucleotides: 12. The chain's CDR3 is CASSQVPGTGDFYEQYF. DNA for the CDR3: TGTGCCAGCAGCCAGGTCCCCGGGACAGGGGATTTTTACGAGCAGTACTTC.

Here the CDR3 DNA reads TGCGCCAGCAGCCCCGAGGGCCCGGCAACTAATGAAAAACTGTTTTTT. It encodes CASSPEGPATNEKLFF. The genes are TRBV5-1 and TRBJ1-4; D is uncertain. CDR1 and CDR2 (germline): SGHRS, YFSETQ. The CDR3 length is 16 residues. The V end lost 4 bases, the J end lost 0 bases, and 13 bases lay between the germline ends. The full variable domain, in which reference TRBV5-1 and TRBJ1-4 provide the parts outside the CDR3, is KAGVTQTPRYLIKTRGQQVTLSCSPISGHRSVSWYQQTPGQGLQFLFEYFSETQRNKGNFPGRFSGRQFSNSRSEMNVSTLELGDSALYLCASSPEGPATNEKLFFGSGTQLSVL.

V gene TRBV7-2 combines with J gene TRBJ1-2; no clear D gene. This CDR3 region has 16 residues. V shed 2 bases and J shed 6 bases, with 19 bases lying between them. Germline V lookup: CDR1 SGHTA, CDR2 FQGNSA. The CDR3 is CASSLNTLSGNDGYTF. CDR3 nucleotide sequence: TGTGCCAGCAGCTTAAATACCCTTTCAGGAAATGATGGCTACACCTTC.

This clone was recorded once. J is TRBJ1-2 and V is TRBV27; TRBD1 is a possible D gene (5 bases). The V end lost 2 bases, the J end lost 3 bases, and 10 bases lay between the germline ends. The CDR3 has 14 amino acids. Germline V gives CDR1 MNHEY, CDR2 SMNVEV (reference sequence). CDR3 DNA: TGTGCCAGCAGTTTACGGGTGACAGACTATGGCTACACCTTC. This codes for CASSLRVTDYGYTF.